This T cell receptor (beta chain) emerged from a study of OX40 agonist ivuxolimab in advanced cancers. Study-level information: Dose-escalation patients were diagnosed with hepatocellular carcinoma, melanoma, renal cell cancer or head and neck cancer. Cohort: approximately 83% men, mean age 60, aged about 20 to 79.

TCRdb keeps only in-frame clones here, not all; method: immunoSEQ multiplex PCR. The table includes roughly 20,000 clones, around 87% detected once. Study-level points and caveats: The CD4+ and CD8+ T cells in the blood had expanded clonally by week 6 at 0.1 to 3.0 mg/kg. Expanded peripheral T cell antigen specificity was not determined.

From germline, CDR1 is SQVTM and CDR2 ANQGSEA. This CDR3 region has 15 residues. V lost 2 bases and J lost 5; bases outside the gene matches: 10. A remark on this clone: Antigen unknown.

This rearrangement joins TRBV29-1 to TRBJ1-2; 8 bases are a match to TRBD1. The TCR comes from an adult with an advanced solid tumor such as melanoma, head and neck, liver or kidney cancer. The sample in question was CD4+ or CD8+ T cells sorted from blood, obtained in a trial of the OX40 agonist ivuxolimab. The CDR3 nucleotides read TGCAGCGTTGAAAAAGGACAGGGACTAGAATATGGCTACACCTTC. This encodes CSVEKGQGLEYGYTF.